The rows below give T cell receptor beta chains drawn from one sample of a study of blood T cell repertoires in COVID-19. Assay used: immunoSEQ multiplex PCR; TCRdb lists only in-frame clones, some missing. Among approximately 250,000 clones listed, 65% to 85% were seen once. Sequenced input: peripheral blood. The receptors originated from a woman aged 40 to 49 who had recovered from COVID-19. The CDR3 runs from the conserved cysteine through the conserved F or W. The order of the fields is D gene, V gene, clone size, J gene, CDR3 protein, CDR3 DNA. D genes are given only for firm matches. Some rows have no size entry. The others give once, few or many, or a class for an expanded clone.

>TRBD2|TRBV14|once|TRBJ2-7
CASSQEGTRPYEQYF
TGTGCCAGCAGCCAAGAAGGGACTAGACCCTACGAGCAGTACTTC
>NA|TRBV4-2|NA|TRBJ1-3
CASSQVPVSGNTIYF
TGTGCCAGCAGCCAAGTTCCGGTCTCTGGAAACACCATATATTTT
>NA|TRBV28|NA|TRBJ1-4
CASRFPGRRNEKLFF
TGTGCCAGCAGGTTTCCGGGGAGGAGAAATGAAAAACTGTTTTTT
>TRBD1|TRBV24-1|NA|TRBJ2-1
CATSQGVPSSYNEQFF
TGTGCCACCAGCCAGGGGGTACCGAGCTCCTACAATGAGCAGTTCTTC
>TRBD1|TRBV9|NA|TRBJ2-1
CASSVGGGGQGTYNEQFF
TGTGCCAGCAGCGTAGGGGGCGGGGGACAGGGCACCTACAATGAGCAGTTCTTC
>NA|TRBV19|NA|TRBJ1-1
CASSTTPRVAAFF
TGTGCCAGTAGTACAACTCCAAGGGTAGCGGCTTTCTTT
>TRBD2|TRBV4-1|NA|TRBJ2-1
CASRPGTSGGLSSYNEQFF
TGCGCCAGCAGACCTGGGACTAGCGGGGGACTAAGCTCCTACAATGAGCAGTTCTTC
>TRBD2|TRBV5-1|NA|TRBJ2-7
CASSLLAGGGEQYF
TGCGCCAGCAGCTTGCTTGCGGGAGGTGGCGAGCAGTACTTC
>TRBD1|TRBV6-5|once|TRBJ1-4
CARGQGAATNEKLFF
TGTGCCAGGGGACAGGGGGCAGCAACTAATGAAAAACTGTTTTTT
>NA|TRBV2|NA|TRBJ2-7
CASTSAYEQYF
TGTGCCAGCACGAGTGCCTACGAGCAGTACTTC
>NA|TRBV7-8|NA|TRBJ2-7
CASRTPRQGGGEQYF
TGTGCCAGCAGAACCCCGCGGCAGGGAGGTGGTGAGCAGTACTTC
>NA|TRBV28|NA|TRBJ2-3
CASSPGVWGPGPTDTQYF
TGTGCCAGCAGCCCCGGGGTGTGGGGGCCGGGCCCCACAGATACGCAGTATTTT
>TRBD1|TRBV4-1|few|TRBJ1-5
CASSQEEGALSNQPQHF
TGCGCCAGCAGCCAAGAAGAGGGGGCGCTTAGCAATCAGCCCCAGCATTTT
>NA|TRBV5-6|NA|TRBJ1-2
CASSAGTISGYGYTF
TGTGCCAGCAGCGCCGGGACAATCTCGGGCTATGGCTACACCTTC
>TRBD2|TRBV5-1|few|TRBJ2-7
CASSPGGLSYEQYF
TGCGCCAGCAGCCCGGGGGGACTTTCCTACGAGCAGTACTTC
>TRBD2|TRBV2|NA|TRBJ2-1
CASVNGGAHNEQFF
TGTGCCAGCGTCAACGGGGGGGCCCACAATGAGCAGTTCTTC
>NA|TRBV29-1|once|TRBJ2-5
CSCSGNQETQYF
TGCAGCTGTTCGGGGAACCAAGAGACCCAGTACTTC
>NA|TRBV19|few|TRBJ2-7
CASNLQSGYEQYF
TGTGCCAGTAATTTGCAGTCTGGCTACGAGCAGTACTTC
>NA|TRBV20-1|NA|TRBJ1-5
CSASPQGFKPQHF
TGCAGTGCTAGTCCACAGGGTTTTAAACCCCAGCATTTT
>NA|TRBV18|NA|TRBJ2-1
CASSPTTGYEQFF
TGTGCCAGCTCGCCCACGACAGGCTATGAGCAGTTCTTC
>TRBD1|TRBV5-5|once|TRBJ1-4
CASSFGTGNEKLFF
TGTGCCAGCAGCTTCGGGACAGGGAATGAAAAACTGTTTTTT
>NA|TRBV6-2/TRBV6-3|once|TRBJ1-2
CASSQPYTGPYGYTF
TGTGCCAGCAGTCAACCTTACACGGGTCCCTATGGCTACACCTTC
>TRBD1|TRBV27|once|TRBJ2-3
CASSPDRGTDTQYF
TGTGCCAGCAGTCCGGACAGGGGGACAGATACGCAGTATTTT
>NA|TRBV5-1|NA|TRBJ2-7
CASSWTSRSYEQYF
TGCGCCAGCAGCTGGACTTCCCGCTCCTACGAGCAGTACTTC
>NA|TRBV6-5|once|TRBJ1-1
CASSRATGGGTEAFF
TGTGCCAGCAGTCGGGCGACAGGCGGCGGCACTGAAGCTTTCTTT
>NA|TRBV19|once|TRBJ1-5
CASSRYSHQPQHF
TGTGCCAGTAGTAGGTACAGCCATCAGCCCCAGCATTTT
>NA|TRBV3-1/TRBV3-2|NA|TRBJ2-5
CASSQAGRTQYF
TGTGCCAGCAGCCAAGCGGGTAGGACCCAGTACTTC
>TRBD2|TRBV2|NA|TRBJ2-3
CASTAGLAGATDTQYF
TGTGCCAGCACTGCCGGTCTAGCGGGGGCAACAGATACGCAGTATTTT
>TRBD2|TRBV19|NA|TRBJ2-3
CASSILAGATDTQYF
TGTGCCAGTAGTATCCTAGCGGGGGCCACAGATACGCAGTATTTT
>TRBD1|TRBV2|NA|TRBJ1-6
CASSMGTANSPLHF
TGTGCCAGCAGTATGGGGACAGCAAATTCACCCCTCCACTTT
>NA|TRBV4-1|NA|TRBJ1-1
CASSPPRRNTEAFF
TGCGCCAGCAGCCCCCCTCGGAGGAACACTGAAGCTTTCTTT
>NA|TRBV27|once|TRBJ2-3
CASSSPRLADTQYF
TGTGCCAGCAGTTCCCCTCGATTGGCCGATACGCAGTATTTT
>NA|TRBV19|NA|TRBJ2-5
CASSIRNQGRETQYF
TGTGCCAGTAGTATTAGAAATCAGGGCCGGGAGACCCAGTACTTC
>NA|TRBV28|NA|TRBJ1-2
CASLGSPDYGYTF
TGTGCCAGTCTGGGGAGCCCTGACTATGGCTACACCTTC
>NA|TRBV3-1/TRBV3-2|NA|TRBJ2-6
CASSQIGGAGANVLTF
TGTGCCAGCAGCCAAATTGGCGGGGCTGGGGCCAACGTCCTGACTTTC